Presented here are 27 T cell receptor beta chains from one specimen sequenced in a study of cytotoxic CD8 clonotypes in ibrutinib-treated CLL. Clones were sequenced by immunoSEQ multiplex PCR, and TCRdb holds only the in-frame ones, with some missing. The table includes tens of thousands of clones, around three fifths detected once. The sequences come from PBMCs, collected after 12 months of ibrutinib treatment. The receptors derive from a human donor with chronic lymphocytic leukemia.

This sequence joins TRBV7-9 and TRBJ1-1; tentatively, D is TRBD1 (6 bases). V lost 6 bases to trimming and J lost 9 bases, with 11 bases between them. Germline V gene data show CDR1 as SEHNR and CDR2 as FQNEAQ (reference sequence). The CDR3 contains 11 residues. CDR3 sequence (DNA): TGTGCCAGCAGTTCACAGGGTCAAGCTTTCTTT. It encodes CASSSQGQAFF. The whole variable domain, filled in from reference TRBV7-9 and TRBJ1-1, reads DTGVSQNPRHKITKRGQNVTFRCDPISEHNRLYWYRQTLGQGPEFLTYFQNEAQLEKSRLLSDRFSAERPKGSFSTLEIQRTEQGDSAMYLCASSSQGQAFFGQGTRLTVV.

This CDR3 reads CAISEGQGSNQPQHF. CDR3 sequence (DNA): TGTGCCATCAGTGAGGGACAGGGGAGCAATCAGCCCCAGCATTTT. The rearrangement links TRBV10-3 to TRBJ1-5; the match to TRBD1 covers 9 bases. CDR3 length: 15 residues. Trimming removed 2 bases from V and 1 base from J; junction bases left unmatched: 0. CDR1 ENHRY and CDR2 SYGVKD come from the germline V gene.

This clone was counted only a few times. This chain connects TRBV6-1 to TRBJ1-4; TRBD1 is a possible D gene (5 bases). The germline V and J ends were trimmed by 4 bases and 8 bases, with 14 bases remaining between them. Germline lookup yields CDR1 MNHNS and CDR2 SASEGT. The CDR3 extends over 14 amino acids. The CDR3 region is CASSGGRPGEKLFF. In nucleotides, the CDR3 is TGTGCCAGCAGTGGGGGCCGGCCGGGGGAAAAACTGTTTTTT.

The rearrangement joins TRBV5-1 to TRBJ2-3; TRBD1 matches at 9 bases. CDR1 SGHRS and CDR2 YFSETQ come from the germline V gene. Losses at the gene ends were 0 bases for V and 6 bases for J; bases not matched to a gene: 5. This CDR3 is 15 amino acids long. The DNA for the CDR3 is TGCGCCAGCAGCTTGGTGGGACAGGGAGGGGATACGCAGTATTTT. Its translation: CASSLVGQGGDTQYF.

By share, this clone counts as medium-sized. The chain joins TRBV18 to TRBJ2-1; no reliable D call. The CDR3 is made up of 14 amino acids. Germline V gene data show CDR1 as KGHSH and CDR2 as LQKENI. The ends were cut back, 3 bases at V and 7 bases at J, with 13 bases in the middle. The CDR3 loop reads CASSPPTSGNEQFF. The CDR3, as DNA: TGTGCCAGCTCACCGCCGACGTCTGGGAATGAGCAGTTCTTC.

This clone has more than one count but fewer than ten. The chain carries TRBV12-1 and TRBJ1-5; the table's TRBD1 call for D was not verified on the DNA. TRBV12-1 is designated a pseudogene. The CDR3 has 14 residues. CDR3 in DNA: TGTGCCAGCAGCTTGCGACAGGGGGATCAGCCCCAGCATTTT. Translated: CASSLRQGDQPQHF.

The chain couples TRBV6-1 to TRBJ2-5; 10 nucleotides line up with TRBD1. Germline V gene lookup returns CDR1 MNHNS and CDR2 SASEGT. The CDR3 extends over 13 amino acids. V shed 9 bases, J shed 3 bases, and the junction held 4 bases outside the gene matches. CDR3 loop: CARGQGSKETQYF. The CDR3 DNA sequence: TGTGCCAGGGGACAGGGGTCAAAAGAGACCCAGTACTTC.

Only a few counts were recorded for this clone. CDR3 coding DNA: TGTGCCAGCAGAGCACAGGGGTACAACACCGGGGAGCTGTTTTTT. Translation gives CASRAQGYNTGELFF. V and J are TRBV6-1 and TRBJ2-2; TRBD1 agrees at 7 bases. The V and J ends lost 6 bases and 2 bases, in that order; junction bases with no gene match: 6. Germline V gene sequence: CDR1 MNHNS, CDR2 SASEGT. This CDR3 region has 15 residues.

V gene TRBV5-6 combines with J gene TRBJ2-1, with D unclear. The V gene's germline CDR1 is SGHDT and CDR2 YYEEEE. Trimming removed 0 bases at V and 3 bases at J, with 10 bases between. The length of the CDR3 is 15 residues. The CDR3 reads CASSLAGPVYNEQFF. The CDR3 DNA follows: TGTGCCAGCAGCTTGGCCGGGCCCGTCTACAATGAGCAGTTCTTC.

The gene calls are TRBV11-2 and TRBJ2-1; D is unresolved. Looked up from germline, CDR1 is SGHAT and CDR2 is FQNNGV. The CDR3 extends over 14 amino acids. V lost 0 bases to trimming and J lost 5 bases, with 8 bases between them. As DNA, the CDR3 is TGTGCCAGCAGCTTAGATTTGGGTAACAATGAGCAGTTCTTC. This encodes CASSLDLGNNEQFF.

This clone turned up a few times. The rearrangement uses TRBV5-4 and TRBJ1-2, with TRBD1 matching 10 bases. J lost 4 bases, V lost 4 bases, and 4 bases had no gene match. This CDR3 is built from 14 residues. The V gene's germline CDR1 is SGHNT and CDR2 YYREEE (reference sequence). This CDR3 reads CASSPGQGLYGYTF. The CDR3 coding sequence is TGTGCCAGCAGCCCGGGACAGGGGCTCTATGGCTACACCTTC.

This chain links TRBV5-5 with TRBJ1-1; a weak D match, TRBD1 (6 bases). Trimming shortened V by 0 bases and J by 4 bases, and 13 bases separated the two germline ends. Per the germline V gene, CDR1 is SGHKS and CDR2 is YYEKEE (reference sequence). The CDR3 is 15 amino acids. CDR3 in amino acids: CASSLAGGRGTEAFF. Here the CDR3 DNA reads TGTGCCAGCAGCTTGGCCGGGGGGCGGGGCACTGAAGCTTTCTTT.

CDR3 coding DNA: TGTGCCAGCAGGAGGGGGGTGAGTCGGGAGACCCAGTACTTC. Translating gives CASRRGVSRETQYF. The gene calls are TRBV11-3 and TRBJ2-5, with D perhaps given as TRBD1 or TRBD2 (6 bases each). CDR3 length equals 14 residues. The V gene's germline CDR1 is SGHNT and CDR2 YENEEA. The V end was cut by 6 bases, the J end by 5 bases, with 16 bases between.

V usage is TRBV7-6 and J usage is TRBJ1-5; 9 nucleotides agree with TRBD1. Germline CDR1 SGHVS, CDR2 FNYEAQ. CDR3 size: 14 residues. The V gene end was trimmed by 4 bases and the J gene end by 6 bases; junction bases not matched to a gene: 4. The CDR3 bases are TGTGCCAGCAGCTCACAGGGGGCCGGTCAGCCCCAGCATTTT. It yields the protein CASSSQGAGQPQHF.

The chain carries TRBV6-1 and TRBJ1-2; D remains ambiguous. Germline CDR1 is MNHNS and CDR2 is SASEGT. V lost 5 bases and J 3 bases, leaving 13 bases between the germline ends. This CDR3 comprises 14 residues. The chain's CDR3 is CASSLSGPYYGYTF. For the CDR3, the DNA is TGTGCCAGCAGTTTATCCGGGCCCTACTATGGCTACACCTTC.

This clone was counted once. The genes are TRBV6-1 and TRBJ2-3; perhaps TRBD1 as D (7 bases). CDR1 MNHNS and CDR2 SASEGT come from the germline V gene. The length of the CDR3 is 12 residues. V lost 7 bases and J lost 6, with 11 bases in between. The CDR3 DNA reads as TGTGCCAGCACCCCAGGGGGGGATACGCAGTATTTT. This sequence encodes CASTPGGDTQYF.

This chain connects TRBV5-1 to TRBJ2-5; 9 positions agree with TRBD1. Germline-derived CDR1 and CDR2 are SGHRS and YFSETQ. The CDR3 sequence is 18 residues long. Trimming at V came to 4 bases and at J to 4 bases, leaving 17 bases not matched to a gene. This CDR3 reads CASSMHRGRITLGETQYF. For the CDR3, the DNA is TGCGCCAGCAGCATGCACAGGGGGCGAATCACGTTAGGAGAGACCCAGTACTTC.

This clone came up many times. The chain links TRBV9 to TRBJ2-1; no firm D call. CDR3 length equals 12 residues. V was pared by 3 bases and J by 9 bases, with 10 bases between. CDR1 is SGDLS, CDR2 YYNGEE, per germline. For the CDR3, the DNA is TGTGCCAGCAGCGCCTCGTTTGGTGAGCAGTTCTTC. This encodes CASSASFGEQFF.

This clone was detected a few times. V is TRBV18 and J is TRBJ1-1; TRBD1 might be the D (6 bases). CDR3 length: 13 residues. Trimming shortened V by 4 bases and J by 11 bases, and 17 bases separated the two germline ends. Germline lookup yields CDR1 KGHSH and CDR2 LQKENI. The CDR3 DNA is TGTGCCAGCTCACAAAACAGGGCCCGGGGGGCTTTCTTT. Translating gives CASSQNRARGAFF.

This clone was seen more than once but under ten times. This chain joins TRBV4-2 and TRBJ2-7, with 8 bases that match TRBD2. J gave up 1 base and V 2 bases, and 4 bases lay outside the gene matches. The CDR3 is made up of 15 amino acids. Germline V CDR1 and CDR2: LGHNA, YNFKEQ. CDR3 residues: CASSQIAGKSYEQYF. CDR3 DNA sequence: TGTGCCAGCAGCCAAATAGCGGGAAAGTCCTACGAGCAGTACTTC.

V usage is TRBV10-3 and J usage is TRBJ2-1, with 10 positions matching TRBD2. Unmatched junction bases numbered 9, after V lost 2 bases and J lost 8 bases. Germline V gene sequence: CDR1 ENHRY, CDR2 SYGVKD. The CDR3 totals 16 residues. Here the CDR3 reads CAISEGPAGGPDEQFF. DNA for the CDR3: TGTGCCATCAGTGAGGGGCCAGCGGGGGGGCCCGATGAGCAGTTCTTC.

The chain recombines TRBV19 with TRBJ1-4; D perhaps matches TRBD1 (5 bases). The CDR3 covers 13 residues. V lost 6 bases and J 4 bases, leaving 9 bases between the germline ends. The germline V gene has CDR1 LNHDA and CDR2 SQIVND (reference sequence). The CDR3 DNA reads TGTGCCAGTAGCGGGACGTTTAATGAAAAACTGTTTTTT. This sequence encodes CASSGTFNEKLFF.

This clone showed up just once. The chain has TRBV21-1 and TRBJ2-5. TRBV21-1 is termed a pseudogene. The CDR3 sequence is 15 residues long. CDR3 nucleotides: TGTGCCAGCAGCAAAATGGGGTGCGGCCCAGAGACCCAGTACTTC. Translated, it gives CASSKMGCGPETQYF.

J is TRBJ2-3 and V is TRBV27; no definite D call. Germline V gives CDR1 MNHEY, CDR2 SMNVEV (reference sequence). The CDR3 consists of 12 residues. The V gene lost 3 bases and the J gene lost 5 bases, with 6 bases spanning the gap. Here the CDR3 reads CASSLRGDTQYF. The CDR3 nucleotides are TGTGCCAGCAGTTTGAGAGGAGATACGCAGTATTTT.

The DNA of the CDR3 is TGTGCCAGCAGCTTAAACAGGGGGCTTTCCTCTGGGGCCAACGTCCTGACTTTC. Translating gives CASSLNRGLSSGANVLTF. The chain combines TRBV7-8 with TRBJ2-6; 9 bases fit TRBD1. Unmatched junction bases numbered 5, after V lost 2 bases and J lost 0 bases. The germline CDR1 and CDR2 sequences are SGHVS and FQNEAQ. The CDR3 totals 18 residues.

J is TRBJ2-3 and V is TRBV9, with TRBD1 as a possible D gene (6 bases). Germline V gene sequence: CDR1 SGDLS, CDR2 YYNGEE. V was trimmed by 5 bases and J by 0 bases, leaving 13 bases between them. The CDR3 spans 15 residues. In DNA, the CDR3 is TGTGCCAGCAGGTCAAGACAGGAAAGCACAGATACGCAGTATTTT. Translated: CASRSRQESTDTQYF.

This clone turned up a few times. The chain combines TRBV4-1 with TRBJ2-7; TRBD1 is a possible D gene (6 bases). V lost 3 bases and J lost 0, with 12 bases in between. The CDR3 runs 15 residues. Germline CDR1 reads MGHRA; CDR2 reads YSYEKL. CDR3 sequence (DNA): TGCGCCAGCAGCCACCCGACAGGAAACTCCTACGAGCAGTACTTC. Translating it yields CASSHPTGNSYEQYF.